These 32 T cell receptor beta chains came from one sample sequenced in a study of T-cell memory formation after mild COVID-19. TCRdb reprocessed the 5' RACE reads with MiXCR, giving one entry per CDR3 protein. The sample shows under 400,000 distinct CDR3 sequences, 25% to 30% of them seen only once. Sequencing input: PBMCs or a T cell subset sorted from them (not recorded which). The receptors were sampled from an adult woman who had mild COVID-19 (a few samples of this study predate the infection). Cell type and time point are not known.

J is TRBJ2-2 and V is TRBV7-3; 8 bases are shared with TRBD2. V dropped 5 bases and J dropped 3; count of bases not matched to a gene: 5. The CDR3 is made up of 15 amino acids. The germline gives CDR1 SGHTA, CDR2 FQGTGA. The CDR3 reads CASSQGGGYTGELFF. The CDR3 DNA follows: TGTGCCAGCAGCCAAGGCGGGGGGTACACCGGGGAGCTGTTTTTT.

The CDR3 bases are TGTGCCAGCAGCTTAGAGTTGGACATTCAGTACTTC. Amino acid sequence: CASSLELDIQYF. The genes are TRBV7-9 and TRBJ2-4; D is unresolved. CDR3 length: 12 amino acids. Trimming shortened V by 1 base and J by 8 bases, and 6 bases separated the two germline ends. Germline values: CDR1 SEHNR, CDR2 FQNEAQ (reference sequence).

In its sample, this clonotype was seen a few times. This CDR3 is CASSGQGYNEQYF. The CDR3 DNA is TGTGCCAGCTCCGGACAGGGCTACAACGAGCAGTACTTC. The chain combines TRBV2 with TRBJ2-7; 8 bases are a match to TRBD1. J lost 5 bases, V lost 8 bases, and 8 bases had no gene match. The CDR3 has 13 residues. The germline V gene has CDR1 SNHLY and CDR2 FYNNEI.

The chain links TRBV24-1 to TRBJ1-2; D remains unclear. Germline V gives CDR1 KGHDR, CDR2 SFDVKD. Deletions cut 3 bases from V and 9 bases from J, with 13 bases between. CDR3 size: 13 residues. CDR3 nucleotide sequence: TGTGCCACCAGTGATGGCCCGGGCCCGAGCTACACCTTC. Translated, it gives CATSDGPGPSYTF.

V is TRBV9 and J is TRBJ2-1, with a possible D match to TRBD2 (7 bases). The length of the CDR3 is 15 residues. V shed 4 bases and J shed 5 bases, with 16 bases lying between them. The germline V gene encodes CDR1 SGDLS and CDR2 YYNGEE. The CDR3 is CASSRGGRTNNEQFF. CDR3 nucleotide sequence: TGTGCCAGCAGCAGGGGGGGACGGACTAACAATGAGCAGTTCTTC. The full variable domain, completed using reference TRBV9 and TRBJ2-1, is DSGVTQTPKHLITATGQRVTLRCSPRSGDLSVYWYQQSLDQGLQFLIQYYNGEERAKGNILERFSAQQFPDLHSELNLSSLELGDSALYFCASSRGGRTNNEQFFGPGTRLTVL.

The chain links TRBV7-9 to TRBJ2-7; D could derive from TRBD1 or TRBD2 (5 bases each). This CDR3 is 17 amino acids long. Between the trimmed V and J ends, which lost 2 bases and 1 base, there was a span of 18 bases. The germline CDR1 and CDR2 sequences are SEHNR and FQNEAQ (reference sequence). The CDR3, as DNA: TGTGCCAGCAGCTTATTAGGAGAGGGGCCAGGATCCTACGAGCAGTACTTC. This codes for CASSLLGEGPGSYEQYF.

This clonotype appeared a single time. CDR3 region: CASSLVGGGHTEAFF. The DNA for the CDR3 is TGTGCCAGCAGCTTAGTGGGAGGGGGCCACACTGAAGCTTTCTTT. This chain joins TRBV11-2 and TRBJ1-1; 7 bases fit TRBD1. This CDR3 has 15 amino acids. Germline assignment: CDR1 SGHAT and CDR2 FQNNGV. J gave up 3 bases and V 1 base, and 5 bases lay outside the gene matches.

This clonotype was recorded many times. The chain employs TRBV27 and TRBJ2-7; 9 bases agree with TRBD2. CDR1 is MNHEY, CDR2 SMNVEV, per germline (reference sequence). With 5 bases clipped from V and 3 bases from J, the junction kept 8 bases outside the gene matches. The CDR3 sequence is 15 residues long. Here the CDR3 reads CASSPSSSGSYEQYF. Written as DNA, the CDR3 is TGTGCCAGCAGTCCCTCGAGTAGCGGGAGCTACGAGCAGTACTTC.

The chain carries TRBV6-2 or TRBV6-3 and TRBJ2-7; a possible D gene is TRBD1 (5 bases). This CDR3 has 12 amino acids. From germline, CDR1 is MNHEY and CDR2 SVGEGT. Trimming shortened V by 5 bases and J by 4 bases, and 9 bases separated the two germline ends. The CDR3 sequence: CASSGQTYEQYF. The CDR3 DNA is TGTGCCAGCAGTGGACAAACTTACGAGCAGTACTTC.

Only a few counts were recorded for this clonotype. This chain connects TRBV6-1 to TRBJ2-7; 8 bases line up with TRBD1. The V segment lost 4 bases and the J segment 3 bases; nucleotides outside the gene matches: 14. CDR3 length: 17 amino acids. The germline V gene encodes CDR1 MNHNS and CDR2 SASEGT. The CDR3 sequence is CASSVWVTGVVGYEQYF. The CDR3 DNA reads as TGTGCCAGCAGTGTATGGGTGACAGGGGTCGTTGGCTACGAGCAGTACTTC.

This CDR3 reads CASSSGGAGETQYF. CDR3 DNA: TGTGCCAGCAGCTCAGGAGGCGCGGGAGAGACCCAGTACTTC. This sequence joins TRBV11-3 and TRBJ2-5, with a possible D match to TRBD2 (5 bases). This CDR3 is 14 amino acids long. V lost 4 bases and J 4 bases, leaving 13 bases between the germline ends. Germline CDR1 reads SGHNT; CDR2 reads YENEEA.

V is TRBV11-3 and J is TRBJ1-1; D remains ambiguous. This CDR3 is 14 amino acids long. Germline V gives CDR1 SGHNT, CDR2 YENEEA. Trimming stripped 2 bases from V and 2 bases from J, with 9 bases between. The CDR3 DNA reads as TGTGCCAGCAGCTTAAATCAAGGTAACACTGAAGCTTTCTTT. This encodes CASSLNQGNTEAFF. The whole variable domain, filled in from reference TRBV11-3 and TRBJ1-1, reads EAGVVQSPRYKIIEKKQPVAFWCNPISGHNTLYWYLQNLGQGPELLIRYENEEAVDDSQLPKDRFSAERLKGVDSTLKIQPAELGDSAVYLCASSLNQGNTEAFFGQGTRLTVV.

This clonotype was counted a few times. The rearrangement links TRBV4-2 to TRBJ1-1, with 9 bases lining up with TRBD1. In germline, CDR1 is LGHNA, CDR2 YNFKEQ. This CDR3 region has 16 residues. V dropped 4 bases and J dropped 0; count of bases not matched to a gene: 6. The CDR3 region is CASSRGQGPLNTEAFF. CDR3 nucleotides: TGTGCCAGCAGCCGCGGACAGGGGCCTTTGAACACTGAAGCTTTCTTT.

In its sample, this clonotype was seen once. The V call is TRBV15, the J call TRBJ2-2; no clear D gene. CDR1 is LNHNV and CDR2 is YYDKDF in the germline V gene (reference sequence). Trimming cost V 0 bases and J 4 bases, with 9 bases left between them. The CDR3 is 15 amino acids. CDR3 in DNA: TGTGCCACCAGCAGAGATCAGACGGGCACCGGGGAGCTGTTTTTT. Translation: CATSRDQTGTGELFF.

The V gene is TRBV7-8, the J gene TRBJ2-2, with D possibly matching TRBD1 (5 bases). In germline, CDR1 is SGHVS, CDR2 FQNEAQ. Trimming took off 2 bases at V and 6 bases at J, with 10 bases between the two ends. This CDR3 spans 14 amino acids. CDR3 sequence (DNA): TGTGCCAGCAGCTTACTTAGGGGTCCCGGGGAGCTGTTTTTT. Its protein is CASSLLRGPGELFF.

This clonotype turned up a few times. The chain carries TRBV20-1 and TRBJ1-5, with D possibly matching TRBD1 (5 bases). Germline-derived CDR1 and CDR2 are DFQATT and SNEGSKA (reference sequence). CDR3 size: 11 residues. V lost 6 bases and J lost 7, with 10 bases in between. The CDR3 here is CSARAGQPQHF. The CDR3 DNA reads as TGCAGTGCCAGGGCGGGACAGCCCCAGCATTTT.

The rearrangement links TRBV6-6 to TRBJ2-7; D remains unclear. The CDR3 consists of 17 residues. Germline V gene lookup returns CDR1 MNHNY and CDR2 SVGAGI (reference sequence). V was clipped by 0 bases and J by 3 bases, with 18 bases between them. CDR3: CASSYSLGPRNSYEQYF. The CDR3 DNA reads as TGTGCCAGCAGTTACTCGCTCGGCCCCCGTAACAGCTACGAGCAGTACTTC.

This clonotype was picked up a small number of times. The rearrangement joins TRBV20-1 to TRBJ2-7; 10 nucleotides align to TRBD2. CDR3 length equals 14 residues. Germline CDR1 DFQATT, CDR2 SNEGSKA (reference sequence). With 1 base clipped from V and 7 bases from J, the junction kept 7 bases outside the gene matches. CDR3 nucleotide sequence: TGCAGTGCTAGAGGCCCTAGCGGGAGAGGTGAGCAGTACTTC. This sequence encodes CSARGPSGRGEQYF.

V is TRBV6-5 and J is TRBJ1-1; the D is unclear. Trimming removed 4 bases from V and 6 bases from J, with 9 bases in between. The CDR3 has 12 amino acids. Germline values: CDR1 MNHEY, CDR2 SVGAGI. In DNA, the CDR3 is TGTGCCAGCAGTTCCATTATGGCTGAAGCTTTCTTT. Amino acid sequence: CASSSIMAEAFF.

The genes are TRBV5-1 and TRBJ2-7; 8 positions agree with TRBD2. With V trimmed by 4 bases and J by 4 bases, 10 bases remained unmatched. The length of the CDR3 is 15 residues. Germline V CDR1 and CDR2: SGHRS, YFSETQ. The DNA of the CDR3 is TGCGCCAGCAGCCGGACTAGCCGCCTCGAGTACGAGCAGTACTTC. Amino acid sequence: CASSRTSRLEYEQYF. The variable domain in full, with the rest retrieved from reference TRBV5-1 and TRBJ2-7, is KAGVTQTPRYLIKTRGQQVTLSCSPISGHRSVSWYQQTPGQGLQFLFEYFSETQRNKGNFPGRFSGRQFSNSRSEMNVSTLELGDSALYLCASSRTSRLEYEQYFGPGTRLTVT.

This clonotype was detected a few times. The V and J genes are TRBV6-2 or TRBV6-3 and TRBJ2-1; 10 bases fit TRBD2. Germline assignment: CDR1 MNHEY and CDR2 SVGEGT. The ends lost 10 bases at V and 0 bases at J; junction bases unmatched: 9. The CDR3 covers 16 residues. CDR3 nucleotides: TGTGCCACTTCCCGGACTAGCGGCTTCTCCTACAATGAGCAGTTCTTC. This sequence encodes CATSRTSGFSYNEQFF.

A single count supports this clonotype. Written as DNA, the CDR3 is TGCGCCAGCAGCCTAGAGGGAGCGGGGTCGCATGAGCAGTTCTTC. Translated, it gives CASSLEGAGSHEQFF. The rearrangement links TRBV5-1 to TRBJ2-1; TRBD2 matches 7 bases. This CDR3 comprises 15 residues. The trim removed 4 bases at V and 8 bases at J, leaving 12 bases unmatched. From germline, CDR1 is SGHRS and CDR2 YFSETQ.

This clonotype was observed a handful of times. The chain combines TRBV5-5 with TRBJ2-7; D possibly corresponds to TRBD1 (5 bases). V shed 5 bases and J shed 1 base, with 10 bases lying between them. Germline-derived CDR1 and CDR2 are SGHKS and YYEKEE (reference sequence). There are 13 residues in the CDR3. The CDR3 DNA is TGTGCCAGCAGAGGGGCCCCATCCTACGAGCAGTACTTC. Protein product: CASRGAPSYEQYF.

This clonotype appeared a few times. This chain joins TRBV27 and TRBJ1-1; D is ambiguous. Germline V gives CDR1 MNHEY, CDR2 SMNVEV (reference sequence). This CDR3 has 14 amino acids. The V end lost 4 bases, the J end lost 1 base, and 10 bases lay between the germline ends. The CDR3 here is CASSSRPGNTEAFF. CDR3 coding DNA: TGTGCCAGCAGTTCCAGACCGGGGAACACTGAAGCTTTCTTT.

This clonotype has only a few counts. The CDR3 reads CASSSPNRGTDTQYF. DNA of the CDR3: TGTGCCAGCAGCTCGCCGAACAGGGGCACAGATACGCAGTATTTT. V usage is TRBV7-2 and J usage is TRBJ2-3; a possible D gene is TRBD1 (6 bases). CDR3 length: 15 residues. V was trimmed by 4 bases and J by 1 base, leaving 12 bases between them. CDR1 and CDR2 from the germline V gene are SGHTA and FQGNSA.

The CDR3 loop reads CASSQNSVVGTDTQYF. The CDR3 nucleotides read TGTGCCAGCAGCCAAAACTCGGTAGTCGGGACAGATACGCAGTATTTT. The V and J genes are TRBV3-1 and TRBJ2-3, with D uncertain. The CDR3 covers 16 residues. V was clipped by 2 bases and J by 3 bases, with 15 bases between them. Germline V lookup: CDR1 LGHDT, CDR2 YNNKEL (reference sequence).

The chain uses TRBV7-2 and TRBJ2-1, with 7 bases that match TRBD2. Germline CDR1 reads SGHTA; CDR2 reads FQGNSA. J lost 0 bases, V lost 5 bases, and 4 bases had no gene match. CDR3 length: 15 amino acids. The CDR3 sequence is CASSPWTSSYNEQFF. The CDR3 nucleotides read TGTGCCAGCAGCCCTTGGACTAGCTCCTACAATGAGCAGTTCTTC.

This rearrangement joins TRBV14 to TRBJ1-3; possibly TRBD1 for D (6 bases). Germline CDR1 is SGHDN and CDR2 is FVKESK. Deletions cut 0 bases from V and 5 bases from J, with 17 bases between. This CDR3 contains 17 residues. The CDR3 protein is CASSQDIYGGRRNTIYF. The CDR3 DNA follows: TGTGCCAGCAGCCAAGATATCTACGGGGGCAGAAGAAACACCATATATTTT.

This clonotype was counted only a few times. The CDR3 region is CATSELAGDLFEQFF. In DNA, the CDR3 is TGTGCCACCAGTGAGCTAGCGGGAGATTTGTTTGAGCAGTTCTTC. V and J are TRBV24-1 and TRBJ2-1, with 10 bases fitting TRBD2. Germline CDR1 and CDR2: KGHDR and SFDVKD. Trimming removed 4 bases from V and 9 bases from J; junction bases left unmatched: 8. This CDR3 has 15 residues.

The chain combines TRBV7-8 with TRBJ1-1; D call uncertain. The CDR3 is 17 residues long. CDR1 and CDR2 from the germline V gene are SGHVS and FQNEAQ. Trimming took 4 bases from V and 1 from J, leaving 19 bases between them. The CDR3 DNA follows: TGTGCCAGCAGCTCGTCGATCCCGCAAACAGCGAACACTGAAGCTTTCTTT. This gives the protein CASSSSIPQTANTEAFF. The complete variable domain, with remaining parts taken from reference TRBV7-8 and TRBJ1-1, reads GAGVSQSPRYKVAKRGQDVALRCDPISGHVSLFWYQQALGQGPEFLTYFQNEAQLDKSGLPSDRFFAERPEGSVSTLKIQRTQQEDSAVYLCASSSSIPQTANTEAFFGQGTRLTVV.

This chain uses TRBV27 with TRBJ1-1; 8 bases are a match to TRBD1. The germline V gene encodes CDR1 MNHEY and CDR2 SMNVEV (reference sequence). The junction had 15 bases not matched to a gene; V was cut back by 5 bases and J by 10 bases. The CDR3 sequence is 15 residues long. The CDR3 loop reads CASSSTWTGSFGAFF. In nucleotides, the CDR3 is TGTGCCAGCAGTAGCACATGGACAGGGAGTTTCGGAGCTTTCTTT.

This rearrangement joins TRBV20-1 to TRBJ2-1, with 9 bases that match TRBD1. Germline V gives CDR1 DFQATT, CDR2 SNEGSKA (reference sequence). The CDR3 covers 15 residues. Trimming removed 5 bases from V and 3 bases from J; junction bases left unmatched: 8. The CDR3 nucleotides read TGCAGTGCTTCCGGGACAGGGTCTCTCTACAATGAGCAGTTCTTC. It codes for CSASGTGSLYNEQFF.